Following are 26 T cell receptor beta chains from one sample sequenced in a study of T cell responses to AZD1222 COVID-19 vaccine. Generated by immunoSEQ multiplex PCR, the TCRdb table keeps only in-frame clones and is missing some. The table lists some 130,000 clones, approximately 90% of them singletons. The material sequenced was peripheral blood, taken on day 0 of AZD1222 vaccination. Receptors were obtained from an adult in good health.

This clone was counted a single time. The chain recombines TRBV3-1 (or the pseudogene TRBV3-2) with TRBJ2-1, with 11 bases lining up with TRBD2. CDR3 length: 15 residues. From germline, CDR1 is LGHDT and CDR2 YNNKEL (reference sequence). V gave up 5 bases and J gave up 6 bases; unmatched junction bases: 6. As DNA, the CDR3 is TGTGCCAGCAGCTTTGGACTAGCGGGCCCCAATGAGCAGTTCTTC. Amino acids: CASSFGLAGPNEQFF.

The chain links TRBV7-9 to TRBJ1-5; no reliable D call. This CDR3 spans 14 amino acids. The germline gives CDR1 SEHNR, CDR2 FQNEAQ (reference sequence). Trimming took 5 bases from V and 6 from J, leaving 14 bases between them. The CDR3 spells CASSLLGFGQPQHF. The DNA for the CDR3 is TGTGCCAGCAGCCTCCTGGGGTTCGGTCAGCCCCAGCATTTT. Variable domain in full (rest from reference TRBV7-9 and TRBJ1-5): DTGVSQNPRHKITKRGQNVTFRCDPISEHNRLYWYRQTLGQGPEFLTYFQNEAQLEKSRLLSDRFSAERPKGSFSTLEIQRTEQGDSAMYLCASSLLGFGQPQHFGDGTRLSIL.

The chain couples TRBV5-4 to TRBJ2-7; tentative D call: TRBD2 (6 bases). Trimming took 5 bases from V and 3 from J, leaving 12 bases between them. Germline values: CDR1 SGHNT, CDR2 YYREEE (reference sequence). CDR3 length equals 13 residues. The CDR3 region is CASSFTGSYEQYF. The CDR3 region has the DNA TGTGCCAGCAGTTTTACCGGGAGCTACGAGCAGTACTTC.

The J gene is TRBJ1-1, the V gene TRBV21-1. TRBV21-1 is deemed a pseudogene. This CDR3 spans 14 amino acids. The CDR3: CASSKGRETWEAFF. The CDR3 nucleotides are TGTGCCAGCAGCAAGGGAAGAGAAACTTGGGAAGCTTTCTTT.

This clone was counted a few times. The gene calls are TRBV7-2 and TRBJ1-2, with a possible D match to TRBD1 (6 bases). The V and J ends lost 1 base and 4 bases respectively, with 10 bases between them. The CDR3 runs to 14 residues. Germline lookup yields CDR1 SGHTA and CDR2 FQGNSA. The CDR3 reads CASSLGGQTYGYTF. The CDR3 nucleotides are TGTGCCAGCAGCTTAGGAGGACAGACCTATGGCTACACCTTC.

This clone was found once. CDR3 DNA sequence: TGTGCCAGCAGTTTGGCGGGGGGGCACACAGATACGCAGTATTTT. It codes for CASSLAGGHTDTQYF. The V and J genes are TRBV28 and TRBJ2-3, with 9 bases fitting TRBD2. The germline V gene encodes CDR1 MDHEN and CDR2 SYDVKM. The CDR3 extends over 15 amino acids. The V segment lost 3 bases and the J segment 2 bases; nucleotides outside the gene matches: 3.

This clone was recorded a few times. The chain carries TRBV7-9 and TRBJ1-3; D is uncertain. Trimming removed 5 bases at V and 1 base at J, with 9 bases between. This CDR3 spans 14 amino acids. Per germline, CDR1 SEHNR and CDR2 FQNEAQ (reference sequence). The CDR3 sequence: CASSPAISGNTIYF. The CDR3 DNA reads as TGTGCCAGCAGCCCAGCAATATCTGGAAACACCATATATTTT.

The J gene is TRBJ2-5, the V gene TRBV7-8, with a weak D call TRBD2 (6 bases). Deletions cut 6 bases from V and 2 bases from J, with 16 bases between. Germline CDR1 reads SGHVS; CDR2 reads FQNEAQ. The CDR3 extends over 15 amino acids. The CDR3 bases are TGTGCCAGCAGAACTCTTCTAGCGCAGCAAGAGACCCAGTACTTC. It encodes CASRTLLAQQETQYF.

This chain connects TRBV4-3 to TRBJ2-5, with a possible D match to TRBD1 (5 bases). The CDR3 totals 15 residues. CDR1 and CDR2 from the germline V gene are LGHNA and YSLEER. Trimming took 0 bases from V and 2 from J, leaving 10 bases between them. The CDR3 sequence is CASSQDADTQETQYF. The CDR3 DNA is TGCGCCAGCAGCCAAGATGCGGACACACAAGAGACCCAGTACTTC.

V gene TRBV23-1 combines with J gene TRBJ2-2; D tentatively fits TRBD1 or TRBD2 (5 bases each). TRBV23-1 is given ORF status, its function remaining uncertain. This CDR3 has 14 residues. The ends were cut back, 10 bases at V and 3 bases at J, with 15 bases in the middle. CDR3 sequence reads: CATYGTQHTGELFF. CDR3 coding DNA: TGCGCCACCTACGGGACGCAGCACACCGGGGAGCTGTTTTTT.

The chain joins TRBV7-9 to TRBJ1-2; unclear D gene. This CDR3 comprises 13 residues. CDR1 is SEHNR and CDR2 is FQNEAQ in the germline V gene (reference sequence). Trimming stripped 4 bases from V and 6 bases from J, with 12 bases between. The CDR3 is CASSSAPRNGYTF. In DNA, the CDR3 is TGTGCCAGCAGCTCGGCACCACGGAATGGCTACACCTTC.

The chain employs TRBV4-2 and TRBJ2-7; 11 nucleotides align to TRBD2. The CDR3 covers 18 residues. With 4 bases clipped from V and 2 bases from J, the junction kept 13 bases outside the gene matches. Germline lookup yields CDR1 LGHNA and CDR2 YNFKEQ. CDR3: CASSRQTRLAGGAYEQYF. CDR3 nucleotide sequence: TGTGCCAGCAGCCGACAAACAAGGCTAGCGGGGGGAGCCTACGAGCAGTACTTC.

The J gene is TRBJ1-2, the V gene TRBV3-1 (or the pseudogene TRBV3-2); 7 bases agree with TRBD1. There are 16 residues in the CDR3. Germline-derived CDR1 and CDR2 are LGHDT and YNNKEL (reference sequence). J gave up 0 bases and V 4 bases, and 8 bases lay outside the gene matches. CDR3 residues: CASSPQQGRSNYGYTF. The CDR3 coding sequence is TGTGCCAGCAGCCCTCAACAGGGGCGATCTAACTATGGCTACACCTTC.

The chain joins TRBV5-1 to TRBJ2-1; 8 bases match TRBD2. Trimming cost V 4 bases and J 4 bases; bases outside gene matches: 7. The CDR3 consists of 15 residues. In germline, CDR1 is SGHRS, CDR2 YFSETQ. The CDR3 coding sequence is TGCGCCAGCAGCCGGGATAGCGGGGATTACAATGAGCAGTTCTTC. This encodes CASSRDSGDYNEQFF.

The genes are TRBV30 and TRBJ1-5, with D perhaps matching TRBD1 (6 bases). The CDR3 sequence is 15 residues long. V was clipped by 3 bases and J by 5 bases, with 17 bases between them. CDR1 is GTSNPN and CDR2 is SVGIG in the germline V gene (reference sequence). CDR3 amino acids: CAWRTQGGRDQPQHF. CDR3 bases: TGTGCCTGGAGAACACAGGGAGGCCGAGATCAGCCCCAGCATTTT.

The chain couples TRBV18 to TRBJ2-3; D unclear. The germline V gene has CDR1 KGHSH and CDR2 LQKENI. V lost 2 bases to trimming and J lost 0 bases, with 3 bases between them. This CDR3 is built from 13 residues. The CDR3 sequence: CASSPDSTDTQYF. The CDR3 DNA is TGTGCCAGCTCACCAGACAGCACAGATACGCAGTATTTT.

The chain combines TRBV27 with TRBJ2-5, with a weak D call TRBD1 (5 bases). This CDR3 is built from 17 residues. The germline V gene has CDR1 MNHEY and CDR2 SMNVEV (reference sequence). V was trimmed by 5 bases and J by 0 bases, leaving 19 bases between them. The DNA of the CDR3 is TGTGCCAGCAGTCACGACCGACCTGACAGATACCAAGAGACCCAGTACTTC. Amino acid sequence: CASSHDRPDRYQETQYF.

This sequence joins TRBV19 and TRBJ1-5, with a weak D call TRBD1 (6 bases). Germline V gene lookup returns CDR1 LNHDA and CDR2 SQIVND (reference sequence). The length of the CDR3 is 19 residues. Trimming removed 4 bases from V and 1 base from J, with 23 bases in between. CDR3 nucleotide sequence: TGTGCCAGTAGTAAGCGCTCTATGGTGGAGGGGGACAGCAATCAGCCCCAGCATTTT. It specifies CASSKRSMVEGDSNQPQHF.

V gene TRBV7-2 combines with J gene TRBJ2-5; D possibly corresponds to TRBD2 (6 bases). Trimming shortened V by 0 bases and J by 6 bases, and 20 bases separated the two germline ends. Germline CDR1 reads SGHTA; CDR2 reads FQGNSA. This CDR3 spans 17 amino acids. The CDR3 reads CASSLALGSGPRKTQYF. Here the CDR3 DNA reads TGTGCCAGCAGCTTAGCGCTTGGTAGCGGACCCCGGAAGACCCAGTACTTC.

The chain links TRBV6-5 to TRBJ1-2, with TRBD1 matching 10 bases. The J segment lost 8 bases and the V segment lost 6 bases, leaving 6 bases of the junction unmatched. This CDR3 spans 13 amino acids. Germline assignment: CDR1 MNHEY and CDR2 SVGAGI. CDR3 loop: CASSRQGAHGYTF. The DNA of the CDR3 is TGTGCCAGCAGCCGACAGGGGGCTCACGGCTACACCTTC.

CDR3 amino acids: CAWSVDWAGGYTF. CDR3 nucleotides: TGTGCCTGGAGTGTAGACTGGGCAGGCGGCTACACCTTC. The chain recombines TRBV30 with TRBJ1-2, with D unclear. Germline values: CDR1 GTSNPN, CDR2 SVGIG (reference sequence). CDR3 size: 13 residues. The V gene lost 0 bases and the J gene lost 8 bases, with 13 bases spanning the gap.

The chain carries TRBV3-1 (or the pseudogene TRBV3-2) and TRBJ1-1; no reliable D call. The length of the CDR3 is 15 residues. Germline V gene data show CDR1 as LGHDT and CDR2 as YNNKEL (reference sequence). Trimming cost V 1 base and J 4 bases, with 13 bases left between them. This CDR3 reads CASSQGSGSATEAFF. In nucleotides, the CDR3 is TGTGCCAGCAGCCAAGGGTCCGGTTCGGCCACTGAAGCTTTCTTT.

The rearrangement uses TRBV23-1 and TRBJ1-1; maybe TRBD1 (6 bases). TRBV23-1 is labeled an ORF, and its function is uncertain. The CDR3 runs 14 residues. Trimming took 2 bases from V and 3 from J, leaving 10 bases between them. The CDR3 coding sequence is TGCGCCAGCAGTCAACCGAACAGGGACACTGAAGCTTTCTTT. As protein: CASSQPNRDTEAFF.

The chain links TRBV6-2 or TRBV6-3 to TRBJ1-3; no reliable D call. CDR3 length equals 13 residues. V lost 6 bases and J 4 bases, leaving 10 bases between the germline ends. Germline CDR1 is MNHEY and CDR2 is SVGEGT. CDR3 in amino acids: CASSRRSGNTIYF. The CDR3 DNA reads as TGTGCCAGCAGCCGCCGGTCCGGAAACACCATATATTTT.

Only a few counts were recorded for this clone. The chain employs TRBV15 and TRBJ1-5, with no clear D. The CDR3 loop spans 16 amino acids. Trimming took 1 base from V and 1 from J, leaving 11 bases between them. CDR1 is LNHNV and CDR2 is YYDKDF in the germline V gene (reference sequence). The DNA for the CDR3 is TGTGCCACCAGCAGAGGGACCTCCGGCAGCAATCAGCCCCAGCATTTT. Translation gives CATSRGTSGSNQPQHF.

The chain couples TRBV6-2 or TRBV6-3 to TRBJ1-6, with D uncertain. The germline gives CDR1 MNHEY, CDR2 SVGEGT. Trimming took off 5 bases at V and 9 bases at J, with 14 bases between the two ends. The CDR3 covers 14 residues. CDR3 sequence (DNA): TGTGCCAGCAGTCCGCTTCTGAGTGGTTCACCCCTCCACTTT. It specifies CASSPLLSGSPLHF.